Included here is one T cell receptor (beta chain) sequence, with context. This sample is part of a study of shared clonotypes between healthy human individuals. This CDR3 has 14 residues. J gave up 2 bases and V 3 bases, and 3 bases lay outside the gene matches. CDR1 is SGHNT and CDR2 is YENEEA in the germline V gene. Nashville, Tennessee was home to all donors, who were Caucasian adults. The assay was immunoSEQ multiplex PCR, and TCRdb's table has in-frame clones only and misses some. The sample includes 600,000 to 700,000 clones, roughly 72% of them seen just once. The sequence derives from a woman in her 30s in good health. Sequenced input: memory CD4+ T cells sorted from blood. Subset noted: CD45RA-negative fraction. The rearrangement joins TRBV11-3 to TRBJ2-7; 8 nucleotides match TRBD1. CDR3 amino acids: CASSLTGATYEQYF. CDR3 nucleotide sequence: TGTGCCAGCAGCTTGACAGGGGCCACCTACGAGCAGTACTTC.